This T cell receptor beta chain came from a study of OX40 agonist ivuxolimab in advanced cancers. Study information: Previous treatment with anti-PD-1, anti-PD-L1 or anti-CTLA-4 therapy was allowed; approximately 40% had received some.

This table comes from immunoSEQ multiplex PCR, and its TCRdb copy is limited to in-frame clones, with some not included. The repertoire consists of about 31,000 clones, with more than 75% occurring once and the leading ten covering 25%. This CDR3 spans 14 amino acids. Germline V gene lookup returns CDR1 SGHAT and CDR2 FQNNGV. V was clipped by 4 bases and J by 0 bases, with 9 bases between them. The chain is built from TRBV11-2 and TRBJ2-5; either TRBD1 or TRBD2 may supply D (5 bases each). The TCR originated in an adult with an advanced solid tumor such as melanoma, head and neck, liver or kidney cancer. Specimen: CD4+ or CD8+ T cells sorted from blood, collected in a trial of the OX40 agonist ivuxolimab. The CDR3 DNA reads as TGTGCCAGCAGCTGGGGACGGAACCAAGAGACCCAGTACTTC. Its protein is CASSWGRNQETQYF.